This T cell receptor (beta chain) was recorded in a study of cytomegalovirus exposure and HLA in healthy donors. Study results and caveats: Reported performance of the classifier showed diagnosis of cytomegalovirus status with high specificity and sensitivity. In vitro, a few CMV-associated chains proved specific for CMV antigens.

Regarding this clone: Its matching antigen is unknown.

TCRdb's table, derived via immunoSEQ multiplex PCR, lists solely in-frame clones and lacks some. The sample gives 65,000 or so clones, 92% of which show up once; 1.3% is in the top ten. Germline values: CDR1 MNHNS, CDR2 SASEGT. V lost 1 base and J lost 5, with 11 bases in between. This CDR3 is 15 amino acids long. V is TRBV6-1 and J is TRBJ2-2; D perhaps matches TRBD2 (5 bases). Material for sequencing was PBMCs. The origin of this receptor is a woman under 30 in good health and CMV-seronegative. The CDR3 sequence: CASSEEARGTGELFF. Here the CDR3 DNA reads TGTGCCAGCAGTGAAGAGGCGCGCGGGACCGGGGAGCTGTTTTTT.